The sequence of this T cell receptor beta chain was determined in a study of blood T cell repertoires in COVID-19. The assay was immunoSEQ multiplex PCR, and TCRdb's table has in-frame clones only and misses some. Here the sample spans 200,000 to 250,000 clones, roughly 80% being singletons. Between the trimmed V and J ends, which lost 8 bases and 1 base, there was a span of 11 bases. This CDR3 region has 14 residues. CDR1 MDHEN and CDR2 SYDVKM come from the germline V gene. This clone was seen only once. The chain couples TRBV28 to TRBJ2-2, with D perhaps TRBD2 (6 bases). The sample consisted of peripheral blood. The TCR sequence derives from a woman of 80 years or more with COVID-19, enrolled during active disease. DNA for the CDR3: TGTGCCAGCCTGGGGGGAGGGAACACCGGGGAGCTGTTTTTT. It encodes CASLGGGNTGELFF.